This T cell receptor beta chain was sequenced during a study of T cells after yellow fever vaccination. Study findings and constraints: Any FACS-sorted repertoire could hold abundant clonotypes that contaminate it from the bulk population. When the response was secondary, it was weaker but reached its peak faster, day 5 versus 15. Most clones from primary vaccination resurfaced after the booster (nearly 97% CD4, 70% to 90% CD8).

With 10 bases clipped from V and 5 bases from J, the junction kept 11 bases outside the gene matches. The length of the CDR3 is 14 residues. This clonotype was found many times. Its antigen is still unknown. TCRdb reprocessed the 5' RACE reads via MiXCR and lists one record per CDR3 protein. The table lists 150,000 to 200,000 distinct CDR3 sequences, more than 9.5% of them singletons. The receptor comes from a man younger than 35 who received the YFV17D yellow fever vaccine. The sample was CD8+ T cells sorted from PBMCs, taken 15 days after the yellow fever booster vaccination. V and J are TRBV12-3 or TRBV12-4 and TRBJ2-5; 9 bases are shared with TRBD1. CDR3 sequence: CATSGTGLLETQYF. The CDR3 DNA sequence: TGTGCCACTTCAGGGACAGGGTTGTTGGAGACCCAGTACTTC.